This TCR beta chain was obtained from a study of blood T cells in healthy people across ages. As to this clonotype: What it binds is not known.

Findings of the study overall: The study could not conclusively compare naive and antigen-experienced cells, given its unsorted PBMCs. Long-lived donors carried more naive CD4+ cells and greater diversity than aged donors. Older age went with lower TCR beta diversity per million T cells, in a roughly linear way.

Using a J-beta primer mix together with a sample-barcoded 5' primer, a second PCR was run for roughly 7 to 11 cycles. The authors tagged each cDNA molecule using a template-switch adaptor with 12 random nucleotides. TCRdb re-called the 5' RACE reads through MiXCR, storing one row per CDR3 protein. In the table there are approximately 790,000 distinct CDR3 sequences, approximately 67% of which are singletons. Sequencing used blood. The TCR was taken from a man aged 25 to 40 in good health.

CDR3 in DNA: TGCAGCGTTGACCGTACGGGACAGGGAAGTTCTGGCTACACCTTC. This sequence encodes CSVDRTGQGSSGYTF. This chain joins TRBV29-1 and TRBJ1-2, with 9 bases matching TRBD1. Per the germline V gene, CDR1 is SQVTM and CDR2 is ANQGSEA. After removal of 3 bases from V and 7 bases from J, the junction contained 12 bases not matched to a gene. CDR3 length: 15 residues.